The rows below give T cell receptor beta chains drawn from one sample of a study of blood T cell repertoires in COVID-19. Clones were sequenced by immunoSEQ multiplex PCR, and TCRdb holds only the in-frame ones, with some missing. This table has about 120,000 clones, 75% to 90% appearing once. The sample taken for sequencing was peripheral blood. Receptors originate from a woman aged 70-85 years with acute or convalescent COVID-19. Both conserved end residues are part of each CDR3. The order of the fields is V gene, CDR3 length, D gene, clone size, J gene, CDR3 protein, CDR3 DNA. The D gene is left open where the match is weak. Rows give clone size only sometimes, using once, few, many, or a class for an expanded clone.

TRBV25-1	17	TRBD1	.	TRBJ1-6	CASRDLQGAVHNSPLHF	TGTGCCAGCAGGGACTTACAGGGGGCGGTACATAATTCACCCCTCCACTTT
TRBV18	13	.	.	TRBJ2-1	CASSPSQDNEQFF	TGTGCCAGCTCACCGTCACAGGACAATGAGCAGTTCTTC
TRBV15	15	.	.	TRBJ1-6	CATSRDSQGNSPLHF	TGTGCCACCAGCAGAGATTCGCAGGGAAATTCACCCCTCCACTTT
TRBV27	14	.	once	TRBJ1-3	CASRQQGAGNTIYF	TGTGCCAGCAGGCAACAGGGAGCTGGAAACACCATATATTTT
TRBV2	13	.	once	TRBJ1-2	CASSEQAGYGYTF	TGTGCCAGCAGTGAACAGGCTGGCTATGGCTACACCTTC
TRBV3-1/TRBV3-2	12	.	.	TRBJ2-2	CASSLLAGELFF	TGTGCCAGCAGCTTACTGGCCGGGGAGCTGTTTTTT
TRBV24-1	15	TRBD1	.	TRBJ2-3	CATSESRGFGDTQYF	TGTGCCACCAGTGAAAGCAGGGGGTTCGGAGATACGCAGTATTTT
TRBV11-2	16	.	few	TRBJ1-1	CASSPEVAGLNTEAFF	TGTGCCAGCAGCCCAGAGGTGGCAGGGTTGAACACTGAAGCTTTCTTT
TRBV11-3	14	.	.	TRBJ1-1	CASSDPGGLTEAFF	TGTGCCAGCAGCGATCCCGGAGGGCTCACTGAAGCTTTCTTT
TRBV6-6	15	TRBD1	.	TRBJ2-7	CASSPSGTGAYEQYF	TGTGCCAGCAGCCCCTCCGGGACAGGGGCCTACGAGCAGTACTTC
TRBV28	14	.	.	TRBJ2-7	CASTLGGVIYEQYF	TGTGCCAGCACCCTAGGGGGGGTCATCTACGAGCAGTACTTC
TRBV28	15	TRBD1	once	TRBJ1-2	CASSLVSTGGRGYTF	TGTGCCAGCAGTTTAGTCTCGACAGGGGGGCGCGGCTACACCTTC
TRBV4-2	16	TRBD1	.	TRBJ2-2	CASSQEGQGHTGELFF	TGTGCCAGCAGCCAAGAGGGACAGGGTCACACCGGGGAGCTGTTTTTT
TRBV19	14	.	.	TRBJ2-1	CASSYRGASNEQFF	TGTGCCAGTAGTTATCGGGGGGCCAGCAATGAGCAGTTCTTC
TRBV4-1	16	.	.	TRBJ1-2	CASSQSHQPTGRGYTF	TGCGCCAGCAGCCAATCTCACCAGCCGACTGGTCGCGGCTACACCTTC
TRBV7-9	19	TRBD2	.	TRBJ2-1	CASSLVTGSGGTFSHEQFF	TGTGCCAGCAGCTTAGTTACGGGAAGCGGGGGGACATTTAGTCATGAGCAGTTCTTC
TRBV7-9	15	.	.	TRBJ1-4	CASSEAVATNEKLFF	TGTGCCAGCAGCGAGGCAGTTGCAACTAATGAAAAACTGTTTTTT
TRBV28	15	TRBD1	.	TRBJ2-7	CASSTHRDRGGEQYF	TGTGCCAGCAGTACCCACCGGGACAGGGGTGGGGAGCAGTACTTC
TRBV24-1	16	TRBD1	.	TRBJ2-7	CATSAHPGQGFHEQYF	TGTGCCACCAGTGCGCATCCGGGACAGGGGTTCCACGAGCAGTACTTC
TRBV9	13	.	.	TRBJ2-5	CASSVDLRETQYF	TGTGCCAGCAGCGTAGATCTGCGAGAGACCCAGTACTTC
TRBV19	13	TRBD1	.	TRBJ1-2	CASSVYTGVGYTF	TGTGCCAGTAGCGTTTACACAGGGGTTGGCTACACCTTC
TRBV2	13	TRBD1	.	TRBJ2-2	CASQGQGDGELFF	TGTGCCAGCCAGGGACAGGGCGACGGGGAGCTGTTTTTT
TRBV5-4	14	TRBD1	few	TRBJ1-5	CASSSDRSNQPQHF	TGTGCCAGCAGCTCGGACAGGAGCAATCAGCCCCAGCATTTT
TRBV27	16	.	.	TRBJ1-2	CASSFGGGRANYGYTF	TGTGCCAGCAGTTTTGGGGGGGGGCGTGCTAACTATGGCTACACCTTC
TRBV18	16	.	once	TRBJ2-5	CASSPRISGQQETQYF	TGTGCCAGCTCACCAAGGATCAGCGGCCAGCAAGAGACCCAGTACTTC
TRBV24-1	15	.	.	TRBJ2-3	CATSGRVEGTDTQYF	TGTGCCACCAGTGGGAGGGTGGAGGGCACAGATACGCAGTATTTT
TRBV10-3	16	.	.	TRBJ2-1	CAISETGGGSYNEQFF	TGTGCCATCAGTGAGACAGGGGGGGGGTCCTACAATGAGCAGTTCTTC
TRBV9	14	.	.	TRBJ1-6	CASSPYGGDSPLHF	TGTGCCAGCAGCCCCTACGGGGGTGATTCACCCCTCCACTTT
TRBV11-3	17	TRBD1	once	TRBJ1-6	CASSSPTGEGYQSPLHF	TGTGCCAGCAGCTCCCCGACAGGGGAAGGCTATCAGTCACCCCTCCACTTT
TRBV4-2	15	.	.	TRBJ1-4	CASSQPGAGDEKLFF	TGTGCCAGCAGCCAACCGGGGGCGGGGGATGAAAAACTGTTTTTT
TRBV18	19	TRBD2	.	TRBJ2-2	CASSPRIATGGPHTGELFF	TGTGCCAGCTCACCACGGATCGCGACGGGGGGGCCCCACACCGGGGAGCTGTTTTTT
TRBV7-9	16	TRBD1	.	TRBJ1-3	CASSFQGVRSGNTIYF	TGTGCCAGCAGCTTCCAGGGGGTCCGCTCTGGAAACACCATATATTTT